The TCR beta chain described here comes from a study of blood T cell repertoires in COVID-19 (dated by TCRdb to the early 2020s). For context, the study as a whole: Samples from collaborators originated in the United States, Italy and Spain and spanned both the acute and convalescent phases of COVID-19. The material from the prospective study consisted of cDNA or gDNA derived from T cells, B-cell-depleted T cells, or PBMCs. Deeply sampled blood TCRbeta repertoires from subjects exposed to, actively infected with, or recovered from COVID-19 were included in the dataset. A freely available public database, intended as a resource for researchers studying the immune response to SARS-CoV-2, is where the repertoires were released. The samples were drawn from two sources: the first 160 participants of the ongoing ImmuneRACE study, and over 950 subjects contributed by 6 global collaborators. The sample metadata nearly always contained a de-identified subject ID, COVID-19 status, age in years and sex. HLA class I and class II types, where available, came from metadata supplied by the sample provider rather than from assay-based typing. Study-wide conclusions, independent of this receptor: How much clinical and demographic metadata was included differed by source and by participant, and the metadata was provided uncurated.

Samples from volunteer blood donors who had recovered from COVID-19 were contributed by a second Seattle source. Whole blood was collected in K2EDTA tubes by collaborating institutions according to the institutions' own protocols. Collaborator samples were shipped for TCRbeta analysis as frozen whole blood, isolated PBMCs, or DNA extracted from either sample type. TCRbeta CDR3 regions were amplified from genomic DNA by means of the immunoSEQ Assay, a bias-controlled multiplex PCR. In the paper's pipeline: The number of nucleated cells in each sample was estimated from the amplification of reference gene primers within the assay. To quantify the absolute abundance of each unique TCRbeta CDR3 rearrangement, sequence reads were collapsed and filtered. For each sample, productive Simpson clonality was calculated by taking the square root of Simpson's diversity index across productive rearrangements. The clones in this table, taken by TCRdb from immuneACCESS, are in-frame only. Not every clone is retained; where verified, under half of the shortfall comes from an unresolved V gene, and the cause of the rest is unknown. V, J and clone size were drawn from that table, and D and trimming were deduced from the DNA. Counted in this sample were fewer than 350,000 clones; over 75% of them appeared once. The ten largest clones represent 6.5% to 9.5% of the sample.

In regard to this clone: Its antigen remains undetermined. The record has no base qualities; no much larger clone is one base away.

CDR1 and CDR2 were assigned from the germline V gene as KGHSH and LQKENI. Ends trimmed: V by 4 bases, J by 4 bases; bases unmatched to a gene: 14. From its cysteine to its phenylalanine, the CDR3 spans 18 amino acids. Only the CDR3 region is kept as DNA, spanning 54 bases read in frame from base 1. Sequenced: peripheral blood. This receptor was taken from a woman aged 45-60 years who had recovered from COVID-19. Here the chain combines TRBV18 and TRBJ1-4; 8 middle bases align to TRBD1. The CDR3: CASSRNSGQVYGNEKLFF. The sequenced DNA: TGTGCCAGCTCACGCAACTCGGGACAGGTCTATGGTAATGAAAAACTGTTTTTT.